This TCR beta chain was documented in a study of shared clonotypes between healthy human individuals. Recent vaccinations or acute infections were absent in the healthy HIV-negative adult donors. V lost 5 bases, J lost 1 base, and 11 bases lay in between. The germline V gene encodes CDR1 MNHEY and CDR2 SMNVEV (reference sequence). The CDR3 runs 14 residues. Clones were read by immunoSEQ multiplex PCR, and TCRdb kept only the in-frame ones, dropping some. The sample carries approximately 510,000 clones, 60% to 85% recorded once. The V and J genes are TRBV27 and TRBJ1-1; D uncertain. Sequenced: PBMCs. This clonotype was sampled from a middle-aged woman in good health. Some clones in this sample may be carry-over from other donors' samples. This CDR3 reads CASSPRHRNTEAFF. Written as DNA, the CDR3 is TGTGCCAGCAGTCCCCGACATCGGAACACTGAAGCTTTCTTT.